The clone carrying this T cell receptor (beta chain) was seen many times. Antigen: not known. Unique molecular identifiers were used to barcode this TCRbeta library. MiXCR, applied by TCRdb to the PCR reads, yields one record per CDR3 protein. This sample has fewer than 250,000 distinct CDR3 sequences, with just under 8.5% found just once. Trimming stripped 5 bases from V and 7 bases from J, with 11 bases between. Per the germline V gene, CDR1 is SQVTM and CDR2 is ANQGSEA. This CDR3 comprises 11 residues. These data originate in a study of T-cell reconstitution after alpha-beta-depleted transplantation in children. Study-wide results and limits: T-cell counts and diversity at one year following transplant were attributed mainly to newly produced T cells. Surviving recipient T cells and intrathymic progenitors accounted for some patients' high TCRbeta diversity at day 60. Expanded graft clones, several hundred of them, were reportedly the source of alpha-beta T cells about two months after transplant.

The sample was PBMCs, mostly from graft donor cells, taken 180 days after TCRalphabeta/CD19-depleted stem cell transplant. The receptor comes from a male patient younger than 18 who had a stem cell transplant for acute lymphoblastic leukemia, so the T cells may come from the graft donor. The V gene is TRBV29-1, the J gene TRBJ1-1; D remains ambiguous. The CDR3 loop is CSVLSAVEAFF. CDR3 DNA sequence: TGCAGCGTTCTTTCGGCGGTTGAAGCTTTCTTT.